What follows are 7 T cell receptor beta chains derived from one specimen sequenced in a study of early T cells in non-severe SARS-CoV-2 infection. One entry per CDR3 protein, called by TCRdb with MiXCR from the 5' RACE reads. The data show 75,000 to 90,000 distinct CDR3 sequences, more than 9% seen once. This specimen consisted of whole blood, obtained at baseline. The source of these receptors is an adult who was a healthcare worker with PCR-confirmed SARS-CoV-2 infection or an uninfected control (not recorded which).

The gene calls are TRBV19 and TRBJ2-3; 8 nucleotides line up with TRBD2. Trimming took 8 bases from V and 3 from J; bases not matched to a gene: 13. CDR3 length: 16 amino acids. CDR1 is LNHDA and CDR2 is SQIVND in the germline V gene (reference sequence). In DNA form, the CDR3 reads TGTGCCAGTGGGGCTATAGCGGGAAAAGGTACAGATACGCAGTATTTT. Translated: CASGAIAGKGTDTQYF.

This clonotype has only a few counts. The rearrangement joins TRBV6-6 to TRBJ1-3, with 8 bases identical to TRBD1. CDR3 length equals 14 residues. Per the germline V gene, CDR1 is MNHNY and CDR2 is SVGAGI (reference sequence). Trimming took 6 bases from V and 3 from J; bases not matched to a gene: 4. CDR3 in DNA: TGTGCCAGCAGGCGGACAGGGATTGGAAACACCATATATTTT. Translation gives CASRRTGIGNTIYF.

The CDR3 sequence is CSVGRRLAYNEQFF. CDR3 DNA: TGCAGCGTCGGGCGTAGACTAGCCTACAATGAGCAGTTCTTC. The chain links TRBV29-1 to TRBJ2-1; D perhaps matches TRBD2 (6 bases). CDR3 length: 14 residues. Trimming removed 6 bases at V and 2 bases at J, with 14 bases between. Germline assignment: CDR1 SQVTM and CDR2 ANQGSEA.

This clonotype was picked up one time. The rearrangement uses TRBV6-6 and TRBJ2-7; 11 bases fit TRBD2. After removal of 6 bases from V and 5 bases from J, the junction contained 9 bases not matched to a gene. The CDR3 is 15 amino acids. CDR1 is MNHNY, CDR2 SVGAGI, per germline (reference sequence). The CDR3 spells CASRPTSGSTHEQYF. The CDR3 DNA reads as TGTGCCAGCAGACCCACTAGCGGGAGTACCCACGAGCAGTACTTC.

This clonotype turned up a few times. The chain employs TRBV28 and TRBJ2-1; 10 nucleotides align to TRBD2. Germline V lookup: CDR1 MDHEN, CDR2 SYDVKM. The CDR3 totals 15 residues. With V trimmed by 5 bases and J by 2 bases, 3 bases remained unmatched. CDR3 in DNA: TGTGCCAGCAGTCGTGGGACTAGCGCCTACAATGAGCAGTTCTTC. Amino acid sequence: CASSRGTSAYNEQFF. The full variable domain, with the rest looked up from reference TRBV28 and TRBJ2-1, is DVKVTQSSRYLVKRTGEKVFLECVQDMDHENMFWYRQDPGLGLRLIYFSYDVKMKEKGDIPEGYSVSREKKERFSLILESASTNQTSMYLCASSRGTSAYNEQFFGPGTRLTVL.

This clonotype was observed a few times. CDR3 region: CAISESGLNGAELHF. In nucleotides, the CDR3 is TGTGCCATCAGTGAGTCGGGGCTTAATGGAGCCGAACTCCACTTT. V usage is TRBV10-3 and J usage is TRBJ1-6, with D possibly matching TRBD1 (5 bases). Trimming pared 0 bases from V and 16 bases from J, leaving 19 bases between. The germline gives CDR1 ENHRY, CDR2 SYGVKD. This CDR3 is 15 amino acids long.

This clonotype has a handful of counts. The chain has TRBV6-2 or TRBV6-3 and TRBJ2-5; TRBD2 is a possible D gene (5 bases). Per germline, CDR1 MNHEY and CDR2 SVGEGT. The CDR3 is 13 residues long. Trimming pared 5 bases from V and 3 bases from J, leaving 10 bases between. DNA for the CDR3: TGTGCCAGCAGTCGCGGACTCGAAGAGACCCAGTACTTC. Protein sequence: CASSRGLEETQYF.